This T cell receptor (beta chain) comes out of a study of OX40 agonist ivuxolimab in advanced cancers. At the level of the study: Patients were dosed with the agonistic anti-OX40 (CD134) antibody ivuxolimab. Head and neck, renal cell, melanoma or hepatocellular carcinoma were the cancers that dose-escalation patients had. Whole-study findings and limits: The study observed clonal expansion of CD4+ and CD8+ blood T cells by week 6 at 0.1 to 3.0 mg/kg.

This clone was seen just once. The target antigen is unknown. V was cut by 2 bases and J by 8 bases, with 10 bases left in between. The CDR3 loop spans 13 amino acids. The V gene's germline CDR1 is MNHEY and CDR2 SVGAGI. Patients with a history of autoimmune disease or on systemic immunosuppression were excluded. Some clones are missing from TCRdb's copy, which holds only in-frame ones; the method was immunoSEQ multiplex PCR. The data show tens of thousands of clones, 92% seen once. The chain joins TRBV6-5 to TRBJ2-1, with D tentatively TRBD1 or TRBD2 (6 bases each). The sample in question was CD4+ or CD8+ T cells sorted from blood, obtained in a trial of the OX40 agonist ivuxolimab. This clonotype was obtained from an adult with an advanced solid tumor such as melanoma, head and neck, liver or kidney cancer. The CDR3 region has the DNA TGTGCCAGCAGTTACGACGGGGGCTATGAGCAGTTCTTC. Its translation: CASSYDGGYEQFF.